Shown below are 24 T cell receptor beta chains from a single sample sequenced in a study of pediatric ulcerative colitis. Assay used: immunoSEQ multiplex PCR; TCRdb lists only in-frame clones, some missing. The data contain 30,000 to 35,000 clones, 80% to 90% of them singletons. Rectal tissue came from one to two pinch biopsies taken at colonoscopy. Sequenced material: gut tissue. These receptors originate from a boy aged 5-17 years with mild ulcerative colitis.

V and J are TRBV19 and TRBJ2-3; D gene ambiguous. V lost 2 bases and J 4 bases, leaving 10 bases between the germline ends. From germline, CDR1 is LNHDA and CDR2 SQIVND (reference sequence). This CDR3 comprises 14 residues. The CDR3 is CASSIRGVADTQYF. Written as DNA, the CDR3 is TGTGCCAGTAGTATACGAGGAGTTGCAGATACGCAGTATTTT.

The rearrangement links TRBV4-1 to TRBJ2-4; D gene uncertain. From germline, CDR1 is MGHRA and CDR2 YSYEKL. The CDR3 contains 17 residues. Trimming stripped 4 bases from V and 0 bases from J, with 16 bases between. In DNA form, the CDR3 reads TGCGCCAGCAGCCCTTCCCTCCTGATTCTAGCCAAAAACATTCAGTACTTC. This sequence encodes CASSPSLLILAKNIQYF.

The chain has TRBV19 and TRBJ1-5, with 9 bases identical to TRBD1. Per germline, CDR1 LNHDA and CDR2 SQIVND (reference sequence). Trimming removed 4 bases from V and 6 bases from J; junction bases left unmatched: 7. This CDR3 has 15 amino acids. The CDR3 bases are TGTGCCAGTAGTAGTGACAGGGGGTCCGGTCAGCCCCAGCATTTT. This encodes CASSSDRGSGQPQHF.

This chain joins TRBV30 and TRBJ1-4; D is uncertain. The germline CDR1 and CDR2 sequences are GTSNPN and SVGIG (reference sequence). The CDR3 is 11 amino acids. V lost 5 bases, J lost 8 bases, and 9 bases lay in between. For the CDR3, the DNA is TGTGCCTGGCTAATGGGAGAAAAACTGTTTTTT. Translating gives CAWLMGEKLFF.

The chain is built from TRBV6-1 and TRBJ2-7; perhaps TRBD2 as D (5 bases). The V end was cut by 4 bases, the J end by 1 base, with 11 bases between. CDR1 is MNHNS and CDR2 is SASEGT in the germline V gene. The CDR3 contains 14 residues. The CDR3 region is CASSGRTRSYEQYF. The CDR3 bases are TGTGCCAGCAGTGGGCGGACTCGATCCTACGAGCAGTACTTC.

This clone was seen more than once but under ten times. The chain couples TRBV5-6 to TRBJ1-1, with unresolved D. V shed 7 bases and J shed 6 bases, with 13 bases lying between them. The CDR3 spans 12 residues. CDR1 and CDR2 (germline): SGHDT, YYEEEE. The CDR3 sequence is CASSGREAEAFF. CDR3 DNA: TGTGCCAGCTCCGGGAGGGAGGCTGAAGCTTTCTTT.

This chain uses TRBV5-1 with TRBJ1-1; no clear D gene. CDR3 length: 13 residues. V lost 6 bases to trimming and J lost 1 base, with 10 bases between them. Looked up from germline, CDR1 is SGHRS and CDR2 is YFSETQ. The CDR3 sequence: CASTENQNTEAFF. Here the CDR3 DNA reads TGCGCCAGCACCGAAAACCAGAACACTGAAGCTTTCTTT.

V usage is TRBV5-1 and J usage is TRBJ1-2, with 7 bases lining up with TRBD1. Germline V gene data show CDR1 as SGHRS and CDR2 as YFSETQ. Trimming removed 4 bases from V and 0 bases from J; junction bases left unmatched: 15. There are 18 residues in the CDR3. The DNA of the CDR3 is TGCGCCAGCAGCGTGATCGGGACAGCCGAATCACCTAACTATGGCTACACCTTC. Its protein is CASSVIGTAESPNYGYTF.

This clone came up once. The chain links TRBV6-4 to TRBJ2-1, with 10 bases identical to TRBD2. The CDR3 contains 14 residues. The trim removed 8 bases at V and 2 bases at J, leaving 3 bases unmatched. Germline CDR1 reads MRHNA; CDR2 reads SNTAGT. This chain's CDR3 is CASPTSGAYNEQFF. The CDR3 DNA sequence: TGTGCCAGCCCCACTAGCGGGGCCTACAATGAGCAGTTCTTC.

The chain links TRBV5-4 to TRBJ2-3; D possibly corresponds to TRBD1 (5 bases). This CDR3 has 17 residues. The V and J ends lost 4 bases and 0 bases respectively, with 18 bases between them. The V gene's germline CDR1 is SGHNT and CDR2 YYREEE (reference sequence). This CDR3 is CASSVRRESFSTDTQYF. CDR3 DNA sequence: TGTGCCAGCAGCGTACGCAGGGAATCTTTTAGCACAGATACGCAGTATTTT.

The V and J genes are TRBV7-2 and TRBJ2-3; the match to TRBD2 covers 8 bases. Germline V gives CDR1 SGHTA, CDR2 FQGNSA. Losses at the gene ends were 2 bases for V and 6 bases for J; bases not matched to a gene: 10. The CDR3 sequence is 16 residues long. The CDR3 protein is CASSLRGGGSRDTQYF. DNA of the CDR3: TGTGCCAGCAGCTTACGAGGCGGGGGGTCCCGGGATACGCAGTATTTT.

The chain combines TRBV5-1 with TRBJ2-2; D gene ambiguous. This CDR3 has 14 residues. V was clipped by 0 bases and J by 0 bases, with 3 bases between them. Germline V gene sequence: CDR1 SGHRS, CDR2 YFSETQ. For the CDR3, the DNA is TGCGCCAGCAGCTTGGACACGAACACCGGGGAGCTGTTTTTT. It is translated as CASSLDTNTGELFF.

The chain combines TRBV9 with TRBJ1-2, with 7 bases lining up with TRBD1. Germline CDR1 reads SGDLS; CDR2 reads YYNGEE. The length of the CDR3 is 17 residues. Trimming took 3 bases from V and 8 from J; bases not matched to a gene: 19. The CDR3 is CASSAGGAGNFMRGYTF. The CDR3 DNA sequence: TGTGCCAGCAGCGCAGGGGGGGCAGGAAACTTTATGAGGGGCTACACCTTC.

DNA of the CDR3: TGTGCCTGGAGTGCCGGACTAGCGGGTACCTACGAGCAGTACTTC. Residues: CAWSAGLAGTYEQYF. The gene calls are TRBV30 and TRBJ2-7; 11 bases match TRBD2. V gave up 1 base and J gave up 2 bases; unmatched junction bases: 4. The CDR3 length is 15 residues. The V gene's germline CDR1 is GTSNPN and CDR2 SVGIG (reference sequence). Looking up the rest from reference TRBV30 and TRBJ2-7 gives the full variable domain: SQTIHQWPATLVQPVGSPLSLECTVEGTSNPNLYWYRQAAGRGLQLLFYSVGIGQISSEVPQNLSASRPQDRQFILSSKKLLLSDSGFYLCAWSAGLAGTYEQYFGPGTRLTVT.

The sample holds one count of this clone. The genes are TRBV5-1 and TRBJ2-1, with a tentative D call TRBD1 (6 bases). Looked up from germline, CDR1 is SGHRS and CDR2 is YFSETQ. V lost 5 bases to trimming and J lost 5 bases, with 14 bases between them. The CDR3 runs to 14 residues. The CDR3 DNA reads TGCGCCAGCAGGTGGTGGGCAGGGGACAATGAGCAGTTCTTC. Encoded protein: CASRWWAGDNEQFF. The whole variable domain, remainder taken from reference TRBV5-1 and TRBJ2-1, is KAGVTQTPRYLIKTRGQQVTLSCSPISGHRSVSWYQQTPGQGLQFLFEYFSETQRNKGNFPGRFSGRQFSNSRSEMNVSTLELGDSALYLCASRWWAGDNEQFFGPGTRLTVL.

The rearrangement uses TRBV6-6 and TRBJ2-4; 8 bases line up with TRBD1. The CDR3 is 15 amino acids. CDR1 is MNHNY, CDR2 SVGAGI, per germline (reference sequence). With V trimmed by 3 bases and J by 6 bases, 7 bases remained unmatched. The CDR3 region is CASSYGQGAGNIQYF. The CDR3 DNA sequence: TGTGCCAGCAGTTATGGTCAGGGGGCCGGAAACATTCAGTACTTC.

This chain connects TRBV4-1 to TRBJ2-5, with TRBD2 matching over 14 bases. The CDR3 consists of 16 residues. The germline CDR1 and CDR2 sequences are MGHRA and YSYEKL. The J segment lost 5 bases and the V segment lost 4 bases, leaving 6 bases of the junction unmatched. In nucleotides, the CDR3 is TGCGCCAGCAGCCTGACTAGCGGGGGGGCTCTGGAGACCCAGTACTTC. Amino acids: CASSLTSGGALETQYF.

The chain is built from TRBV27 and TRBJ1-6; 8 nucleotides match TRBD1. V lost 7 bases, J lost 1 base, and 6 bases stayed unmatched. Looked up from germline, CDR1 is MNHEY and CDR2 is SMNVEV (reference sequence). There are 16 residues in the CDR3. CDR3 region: CASTRTGRSYNSPLHF. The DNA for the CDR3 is TGTGCCAGCACGAGGACAGGGAGGTCCTATAATTCACCCCTCCACTTT.

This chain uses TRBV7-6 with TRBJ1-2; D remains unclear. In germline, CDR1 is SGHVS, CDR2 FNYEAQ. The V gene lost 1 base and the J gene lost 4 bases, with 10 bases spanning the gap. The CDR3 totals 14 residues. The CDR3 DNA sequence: TGTGCCAGCAGCTTAGTTTCAGGATCCTATGGCTACACCTTC. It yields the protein CASSLVSGSYGYTF. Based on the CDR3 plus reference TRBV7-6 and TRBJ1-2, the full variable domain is GAGVSQSPRYKVTKRGQDVALRCDPISGHVSLYWYRQALGQGPEFLTYFNYEAQQDKSGLPNDRFSAERPEGSISTLTIQRTEQRDSAMYRCASSLVSGSYGYTFGSGTRLTVV.

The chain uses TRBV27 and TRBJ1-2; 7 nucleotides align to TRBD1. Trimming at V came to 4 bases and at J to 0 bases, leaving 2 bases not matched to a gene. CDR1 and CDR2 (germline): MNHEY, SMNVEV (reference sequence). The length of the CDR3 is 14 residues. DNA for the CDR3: TGTGCCAGCAGTTCGGGGACAGCTAACTATGGCTACACCTTC. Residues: CASSSGTANYGYTF.

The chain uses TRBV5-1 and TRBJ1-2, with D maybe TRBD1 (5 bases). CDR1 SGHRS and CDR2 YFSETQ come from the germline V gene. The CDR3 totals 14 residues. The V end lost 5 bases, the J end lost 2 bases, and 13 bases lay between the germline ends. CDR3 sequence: CASRQEGTNYGYTF. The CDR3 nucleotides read TGCGCCAGCAGACAGGAAGGAACGAACTATGGCTACACCTTC.

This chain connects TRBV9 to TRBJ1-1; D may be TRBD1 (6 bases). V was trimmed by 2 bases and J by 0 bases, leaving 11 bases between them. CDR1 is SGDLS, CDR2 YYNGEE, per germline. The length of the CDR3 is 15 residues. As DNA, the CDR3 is TGTGCCAGCAGCGTTTCGACAGGCCTGAACACTGAAGCTTTCTTT. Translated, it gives CASSVSTGLNTEAFF.

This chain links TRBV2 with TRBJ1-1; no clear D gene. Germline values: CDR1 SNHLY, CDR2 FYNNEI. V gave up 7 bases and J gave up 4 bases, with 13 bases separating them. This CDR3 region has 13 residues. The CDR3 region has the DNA TGTGCCAGCACTTCGGCGATTAGCACTGAAGCTTTCTTT. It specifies CASTSAISTEAFF. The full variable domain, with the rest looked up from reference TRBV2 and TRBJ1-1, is EPEVTQTPSHQVTQMGQEVILRCVPISNHLYFYWYRQILGQKVEFLVSFYNNEISEKSEIFDDQFSVERPDGSNFTLKIRSTKLEDSAMYFCASTSAISTEAFFGQGTRLTVV.

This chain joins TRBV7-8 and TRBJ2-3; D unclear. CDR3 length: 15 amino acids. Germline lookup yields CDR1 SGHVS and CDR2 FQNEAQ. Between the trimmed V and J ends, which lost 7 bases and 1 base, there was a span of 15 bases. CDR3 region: CASIPGPWGTDTQYF. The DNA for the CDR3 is TGTGCCAGCATCCCGGGCCCGTGGGGCACAGATACGCAGTATTTT.